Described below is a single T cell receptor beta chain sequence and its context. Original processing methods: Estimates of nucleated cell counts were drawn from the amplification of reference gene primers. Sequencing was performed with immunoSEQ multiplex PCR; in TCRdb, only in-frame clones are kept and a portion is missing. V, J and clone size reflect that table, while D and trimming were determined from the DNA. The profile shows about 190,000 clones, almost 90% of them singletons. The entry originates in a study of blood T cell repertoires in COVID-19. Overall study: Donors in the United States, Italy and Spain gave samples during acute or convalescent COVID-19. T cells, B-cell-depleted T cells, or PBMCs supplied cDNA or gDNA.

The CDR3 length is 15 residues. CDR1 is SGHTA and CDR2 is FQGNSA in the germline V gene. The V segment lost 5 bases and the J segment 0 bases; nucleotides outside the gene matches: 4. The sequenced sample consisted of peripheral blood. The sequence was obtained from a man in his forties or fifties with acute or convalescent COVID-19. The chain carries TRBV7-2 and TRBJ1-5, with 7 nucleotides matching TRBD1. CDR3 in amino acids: CASSPGTVSNQPQHF. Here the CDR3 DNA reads TGTGCCAGCAGCCCCGGGACAGTTAGCAATCAGCCCCAGCATTTT.